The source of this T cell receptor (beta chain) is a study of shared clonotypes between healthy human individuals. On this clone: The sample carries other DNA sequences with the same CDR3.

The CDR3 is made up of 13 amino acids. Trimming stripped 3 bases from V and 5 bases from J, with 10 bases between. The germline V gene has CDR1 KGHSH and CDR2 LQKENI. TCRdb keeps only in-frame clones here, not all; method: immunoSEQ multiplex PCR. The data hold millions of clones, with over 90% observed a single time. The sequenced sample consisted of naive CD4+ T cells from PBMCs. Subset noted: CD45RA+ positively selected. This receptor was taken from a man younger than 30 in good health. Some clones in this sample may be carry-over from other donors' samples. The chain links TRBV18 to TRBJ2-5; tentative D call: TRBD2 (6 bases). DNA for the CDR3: TGTGCCAGCTCACCGGTTGCGGGGGAGACCCAGTACTTC. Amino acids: CASSPVAGETQYF.